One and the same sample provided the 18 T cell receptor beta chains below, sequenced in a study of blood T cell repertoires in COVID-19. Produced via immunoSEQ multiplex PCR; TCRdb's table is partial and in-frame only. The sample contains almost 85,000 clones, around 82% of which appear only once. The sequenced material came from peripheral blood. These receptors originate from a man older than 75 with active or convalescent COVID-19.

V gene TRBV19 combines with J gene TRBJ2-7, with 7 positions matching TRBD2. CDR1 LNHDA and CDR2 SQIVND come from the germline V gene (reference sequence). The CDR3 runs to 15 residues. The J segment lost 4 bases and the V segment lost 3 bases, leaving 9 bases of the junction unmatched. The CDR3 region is CASSISGSVEYEQYF. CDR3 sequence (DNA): TGTGCCAGTAGTATTAGCGGGTCCGTCGAGTACGAGCAGTACTTC.

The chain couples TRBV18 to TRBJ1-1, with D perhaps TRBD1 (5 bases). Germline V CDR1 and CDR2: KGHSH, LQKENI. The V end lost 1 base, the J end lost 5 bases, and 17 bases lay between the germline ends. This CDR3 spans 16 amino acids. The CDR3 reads CASSPQLGGTGTEAFF. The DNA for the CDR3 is TGTGCCAGCTCACCACAGTTGGGGGGGACGGGGACTGAAGCTTTCTTT.

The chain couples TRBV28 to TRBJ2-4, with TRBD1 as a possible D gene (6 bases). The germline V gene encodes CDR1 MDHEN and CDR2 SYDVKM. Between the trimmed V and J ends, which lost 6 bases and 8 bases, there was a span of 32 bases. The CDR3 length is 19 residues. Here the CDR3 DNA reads TGTGCCAGCAGGCATAACCCTGCGAGGGGGTACTTTTATAGGGACATTCAGTACTTC. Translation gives CASRHNPARGYFYRDIQYF.

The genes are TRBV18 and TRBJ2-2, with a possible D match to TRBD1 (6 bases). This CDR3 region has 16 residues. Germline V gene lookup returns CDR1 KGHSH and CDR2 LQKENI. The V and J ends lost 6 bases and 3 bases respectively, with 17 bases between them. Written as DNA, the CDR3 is TGTGCCAGCTCGGACGGGACACCGGCGGACACCGGGGAGCTGTTTTTT. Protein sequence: CASSDGTPADTGELFF.

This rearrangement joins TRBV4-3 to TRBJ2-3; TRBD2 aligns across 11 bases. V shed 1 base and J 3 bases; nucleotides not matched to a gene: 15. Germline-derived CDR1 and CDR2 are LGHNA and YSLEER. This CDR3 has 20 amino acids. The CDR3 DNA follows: TGCGCCAGCAGCCAAGGGTCCCCTATTGGGACTAGCGGTATGACAGATACGCAGTATTTT. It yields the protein CASSQGSPIGTSGMTDTQYF.

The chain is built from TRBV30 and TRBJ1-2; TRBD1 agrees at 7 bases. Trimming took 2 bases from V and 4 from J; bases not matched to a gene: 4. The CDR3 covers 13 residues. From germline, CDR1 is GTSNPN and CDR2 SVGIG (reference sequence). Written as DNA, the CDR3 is TGTGCCTGGAGTCAGAACAGGGGCTATGGCTACACCTTC. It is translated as CAWSQNRGYGYTF.

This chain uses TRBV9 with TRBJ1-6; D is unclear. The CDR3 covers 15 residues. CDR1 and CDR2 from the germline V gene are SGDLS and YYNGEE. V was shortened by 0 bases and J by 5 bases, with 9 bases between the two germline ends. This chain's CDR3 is CASSVDTAHNSPLHF. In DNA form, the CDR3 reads TGTGCCAGCAGCGTAGATACAGCTCATAATTCACCCCTCCACTTT.

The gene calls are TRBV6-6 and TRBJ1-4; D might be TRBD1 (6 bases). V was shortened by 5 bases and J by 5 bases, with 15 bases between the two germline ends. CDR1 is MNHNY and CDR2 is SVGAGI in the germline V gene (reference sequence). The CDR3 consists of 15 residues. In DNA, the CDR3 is TGTGCCAGCAGTGGACGGGGGGCAATGAATGAAAAACTGTTTTTT. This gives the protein CASSGRGAMNEKLFF.

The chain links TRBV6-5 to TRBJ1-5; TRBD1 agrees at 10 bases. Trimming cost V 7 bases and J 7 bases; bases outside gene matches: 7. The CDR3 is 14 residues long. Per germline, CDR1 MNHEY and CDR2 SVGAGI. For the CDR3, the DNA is TGTGCCAGCATCCTGGGACAGGGGACACAGCCCCAGCATTTT. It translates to CASILGQGTQPQHF.

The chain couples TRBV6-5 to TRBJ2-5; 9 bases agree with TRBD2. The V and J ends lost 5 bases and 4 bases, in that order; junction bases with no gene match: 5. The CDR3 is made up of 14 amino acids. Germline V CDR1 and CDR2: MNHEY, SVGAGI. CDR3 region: CASSTLAGRETQYF. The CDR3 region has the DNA TGTGCCAGCAGTACCCTAGCGGGGAGAGAGACCCAGTACTTC.

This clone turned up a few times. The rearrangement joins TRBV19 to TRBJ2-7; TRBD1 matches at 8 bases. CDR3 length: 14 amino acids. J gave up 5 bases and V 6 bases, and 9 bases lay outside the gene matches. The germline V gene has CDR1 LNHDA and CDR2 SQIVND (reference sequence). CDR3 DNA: TGTGCCAGTAGCCCAAGACAGGGGAGCCACGAGCAGTACTTC. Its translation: CASSPRQGSHEQYF.

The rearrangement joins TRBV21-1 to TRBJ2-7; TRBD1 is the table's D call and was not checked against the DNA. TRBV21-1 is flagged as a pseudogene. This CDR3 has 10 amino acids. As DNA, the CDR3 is TGTGCCAGCGCAGATTACGAGCAGTACTTC. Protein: CASADYEQYF.

The CDR3 loop is CASSGGGAGNQPQHF. CDR3 DNA sequence: TGTGCCAGCAGTGGAGGGGGGGCCGGCAATCAGCCCCAGCATTTT. The chain links TRBV2 to TRBJ1-5, with a possible D match to TRBD1 (6 bases). CDR3 size: 15 residues. Trimming pared 4 bases from V and 2 bases from J, leaving 12 bases between. Germline-derived CDR1 and CDR2 are SNHLY and FYNNEI.

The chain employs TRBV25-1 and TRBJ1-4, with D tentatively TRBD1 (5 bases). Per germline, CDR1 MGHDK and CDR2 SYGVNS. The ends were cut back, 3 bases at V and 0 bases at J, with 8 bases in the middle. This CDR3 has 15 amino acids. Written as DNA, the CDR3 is TGTGCCAGCAGTGACCCCAGGGCAACTAATGAAAAACTGTTTTTT. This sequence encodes CASSDPRATNEKLFF. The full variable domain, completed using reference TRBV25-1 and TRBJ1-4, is EADIYQTPRYLVIGTGKKITLECSQTMGHDKMYWYQQDPGMELHLIHYSYGVNSTEKGDLSSESTVSRIRTEHFPLTLESARPSHTSQYLCASSDPRATNEKLFFGSGTQLSVL.

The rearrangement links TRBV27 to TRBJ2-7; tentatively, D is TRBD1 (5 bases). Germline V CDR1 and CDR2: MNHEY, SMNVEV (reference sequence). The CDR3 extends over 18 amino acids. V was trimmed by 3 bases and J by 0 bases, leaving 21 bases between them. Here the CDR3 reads CASSLGREKDPRSYEQYF. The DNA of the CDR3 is TGTGCCAGCAGTTTGGGCAGGGAAAAGGACCCCCGCTCCTACGAGCAGTACTTC.

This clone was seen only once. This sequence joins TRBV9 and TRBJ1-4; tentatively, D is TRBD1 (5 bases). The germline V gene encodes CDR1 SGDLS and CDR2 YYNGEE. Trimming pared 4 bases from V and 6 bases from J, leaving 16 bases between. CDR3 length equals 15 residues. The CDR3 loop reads CASSTGPGVDEKLFF. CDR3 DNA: TGTGCCAGCAGCACCGGACCGGGGGTAGATGAAAAACTGTTTTTT.

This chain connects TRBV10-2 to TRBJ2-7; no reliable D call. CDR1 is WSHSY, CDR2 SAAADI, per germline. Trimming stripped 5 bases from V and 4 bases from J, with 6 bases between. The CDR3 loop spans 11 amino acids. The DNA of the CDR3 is TGCGCCAGCAGTCATCGGTACGAGCAGTACTTC. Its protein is CASSHRYEQYF.

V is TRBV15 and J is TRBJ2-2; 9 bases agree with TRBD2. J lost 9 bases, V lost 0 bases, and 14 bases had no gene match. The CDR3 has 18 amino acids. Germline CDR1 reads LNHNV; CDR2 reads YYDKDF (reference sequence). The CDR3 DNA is TGTGCCACCAGCAGAGACTCCAATAGCGGGAGCGGGACCCGGGAGCTGTTTTTT. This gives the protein CATSRDSNSGSGTRELFF.